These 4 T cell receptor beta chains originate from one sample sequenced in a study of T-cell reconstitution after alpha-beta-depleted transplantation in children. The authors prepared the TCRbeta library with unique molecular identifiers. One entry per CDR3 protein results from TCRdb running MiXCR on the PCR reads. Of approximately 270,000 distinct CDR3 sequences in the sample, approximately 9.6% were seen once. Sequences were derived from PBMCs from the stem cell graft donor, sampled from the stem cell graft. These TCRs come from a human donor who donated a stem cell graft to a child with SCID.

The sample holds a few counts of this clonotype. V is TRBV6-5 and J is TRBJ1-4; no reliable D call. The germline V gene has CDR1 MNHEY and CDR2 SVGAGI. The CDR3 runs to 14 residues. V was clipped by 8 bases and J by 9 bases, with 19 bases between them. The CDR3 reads CASGSRAGRQKLFF. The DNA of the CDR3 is TGTGCCAGCGGTTCCCGGGCCGGGAGGCAAAAACTGTTTTTT.

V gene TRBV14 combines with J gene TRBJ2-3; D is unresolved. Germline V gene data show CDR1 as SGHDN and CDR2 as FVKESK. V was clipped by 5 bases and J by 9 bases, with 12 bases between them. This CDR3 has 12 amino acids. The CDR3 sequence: CASSFGPATQYF. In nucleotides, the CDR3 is TGTGCCAGCAGCTTCGGACCAGCCACGCAGTATTTT.

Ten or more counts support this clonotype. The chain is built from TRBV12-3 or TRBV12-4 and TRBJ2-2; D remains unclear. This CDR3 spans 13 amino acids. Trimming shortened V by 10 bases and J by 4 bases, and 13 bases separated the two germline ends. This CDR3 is CATHLYSTGELFF. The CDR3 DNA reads TGTGCCACTCATCTTTATTCCACCGGGGAGCTGTTTTTT.

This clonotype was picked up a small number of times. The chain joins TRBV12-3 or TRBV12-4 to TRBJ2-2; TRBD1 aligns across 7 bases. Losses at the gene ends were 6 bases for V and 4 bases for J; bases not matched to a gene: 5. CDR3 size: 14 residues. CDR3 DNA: TGTGCCAGCAGGAACAGGGGCTTCACCGGGGAGCTGTTTTTT. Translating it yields CASRNRGFTGELFF.